These T cell receptor beta chains were read from a single sample in a study of T cells after yellow fever vaccination. TCRdb fed the 5' RACE reads into MiXCR, producing one record per CDR3 protein. The table lists hundreds of thousands of distinct CDR3 sequences, roughly 3.5% of them singletons, with around 24% in the top ten. The specimen was PBMCs, collected on the day of the yellow fever booster vaccination. All receptors come from a man aged 18 to 35 who received the YFV17D yellow fever vaccine. CDR3s include the opening cysteine and the closing phenylalanine or tryptophan.

V gene,J gene,CDR3 protein
TRBV3-1,TRBJ2-4,CASSNRDRGDIQYF
TRBV4-3,TRBJ1-1,CASSQDIWAEAFF
TRBV5-1,TRBJ1-6,CASSGSGPNSPLHF
TRBV7-9,TRBJ1-1,CASSLGSGPTNTEAFF
TRBV5-1,TRBJ2-3,CASSLAAGADTQYF
TRBV7-7,TRBJ2-5,CASSYLGGIQETQYF
TRBV5-1,TRBJ1-1,CASSKGMNTEAFF
TRBV4-2,TRBJ2-1,CASSQVRGRGSYNEQFF
TRBV4-1,TRBJ1-5,CASSQEAEVQPQHF
TRBV11-2,TRBJ2-5,CASSLTGPQETQYF
TRBV20-1,TRBJ1-5,CSARVRQNSNQPQHF
TRBV10-3,TRBJ1-1,CAISVGSTEAFF
TRBV20-1,TRBJ2-3,CSASPTSGVPDTQYF
TRBV10-3,TRBJ1-5,CAISAGGGSNQPQHF
TRBV7-2,TRBJ1-3,CASSPTPGTDSGNTIYF
TRBV6-5,TRBJ1-3,CASSYADVAGNTIYF
TRBV12-3/TRBV12-4,TRBJ1-5,CASSPVGLNQPQHF
TRBV4-3,TRBJ2-3,CASSQGGLAGNTQYF
TRBV28,TRBJ2-3,CASSTSGTATDTQYF
TRBV7-9,TRBJ2-5,CASRQTGYPETQYF
TRBV3-1,TRBJ1-5,CASSPGLNQPQHF
TRBV10-3,TRBJ2-3,CASGERGAEGTQYF
TRBV12-3/TRBV12-4,TRBJ2-3,CASSLSVATQYF
TRBV7-6,TRBJ1-1,CASRPEAFF
TRBV2,TRBJ2-4,CASTLAGGNIQYF
TRBV7-2,TRBJ1-1,CASSYTRQGARAFF
TRBV20-1,TRBJ1-2,CSATRTDRNYGYTF
TRBV7-2,TRBJ2-7,CASSLEGQGIYLDSYEQYF
TRBV23-1,TRBJ2-2,CASSQDMPGELFF
TRBV13,TRBJ2-5,CASSLGLIGGETQYF
TRBV4-3,TRBJ2-3,CASSRRGRTDTQYF
TRBV7-8,TRBJ1-1,CASSLALWTEAFF
TRBV20-1,TRBJ1-4,CSARRQGTNEKLFF
TRBV5-5,TRBJ2-7,CASSLRDFTNYEQYF
TRBV19,TRBJ1-5,CASSPAVYSNQPQHF
TRBV2,TRBJ2-1,CASSVAGYNEQFF
TRBV2,TRBJ2-5,CASSEVLAGAQETQYF
TRBV4-1,TRBJ2-2,CASSQESFLELFF
TRBV7-2,TRBJ1-2,CASSPRVPGYTF
TRBV12-3/TRBV12-4,TRBJ1-5,CASSLVGQGGQPQHF
TRBV6-5,TRBJ1-1,CASSYGIRVNTEAFF
TRBV12-3/TRBV12-4,TRBJ2-3,CASSLDITDTQYF
TRBV12-3/TRBV12-4,TRBJ1-5,CASRSRGQPQHF
TRBV4-1,TRBJ2-3,CASSRGTGSTDTQYF
TRBV7-3,TRBJ2-5,CASSLREGETQYF
TRBV5-6,TRBJ2-1,CASTPRGNSPNEQFF
TRBV4-1,TRBJ2-7,CASSRIPGQGYEQYF
TRBV19,TRBJ1-2,CASMDDGYYGYTF
TRBV5-1,TRBJ2-5,CASSLWFSGGTQETQYF
TRBV5-6,TRBJ1-3,CASSFWRGPNSGNTIYF
TRBV5-1,TRBJ2-1,CASSTGDGAVEQFF
TRBV10-3,TRBJ2-3,CAISEPGAADTQYF